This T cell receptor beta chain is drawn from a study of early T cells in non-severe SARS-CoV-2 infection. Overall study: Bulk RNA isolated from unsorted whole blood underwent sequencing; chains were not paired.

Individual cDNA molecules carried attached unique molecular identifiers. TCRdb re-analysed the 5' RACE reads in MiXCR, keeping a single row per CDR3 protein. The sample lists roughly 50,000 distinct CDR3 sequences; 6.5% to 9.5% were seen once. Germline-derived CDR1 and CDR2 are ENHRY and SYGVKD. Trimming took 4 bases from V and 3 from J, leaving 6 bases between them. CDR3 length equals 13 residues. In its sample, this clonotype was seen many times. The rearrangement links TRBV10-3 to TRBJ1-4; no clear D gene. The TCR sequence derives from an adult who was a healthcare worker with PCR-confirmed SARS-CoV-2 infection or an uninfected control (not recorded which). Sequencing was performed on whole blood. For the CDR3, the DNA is TGTGCCATCAGTGGTAGGGCTAATGAAAAACTGTTTTTT. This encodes CAISGRANEKLFF.